Below are 9 T cell receptor beta chains sequenced from a single sample in a study of Ad26.COV2.S vaccination and SARS-CoV-2 variants. TCRdb keeps only in-frame clones here, not all; method: immunoSEQ multiplex PCR. Among about 480,000 clones listed, 70% to 90% were seen once. Described treatment: 15 to 20 received Ad26.COV2.S at low or high dose, single or two shots; 5 received placebo; per-sample allocation not given. Vaccine and placebo recipients were sampled on day 63 after the first injection. The starting material was peripheral blood, obtained in a trial of Ad26.COV2.S vaccine versus placebo. The receptors stem from a person between 18 and 65 years old who received the Ad26.COV2.S COVID-19 vaccine or a placebo.

DNA for the CDR3: TGTGCCAGCAGCCGCAATCCACCTGGACAGACCCTTGGAGAAAAACTGTTTTTT. This codes for CASSRNPPGQTLGEKLFF. The chain recombines TRBV14 with TRBJ1-4; possible D gene TRBD1, 6 bases. The CDR3 is 18 residues long. V lost 4 bases, J lost 8 bases, and 26 bases lay in between. Germline values: CDR1 SGHDN, CDR2 FVKESK.

A single count supports this clone. V is TRBV5-4 and J is TRBJ2-2, with D perhaps being TRBD1 or TRBD2 (7 bases each). Per germline, CDR1 SGHNT and CDR2 YYREEE (reference sequence). CDR3 length equals 18 residues. The ends were cut back, 1 base at V and 2 bases at J, with 18 bases in the middle. The CDR3 sequence: CASSLKGAGRPNTGELFF. CDR3 DNA: TGTGCCAGCAGCTTGAAGGGGGCCGGGAGGCCTAACACCGGGGAGCTGTTTTTT. Variable domain in full (rest from reference TRBV5-4 and TRBJ2-2): ETGVTQSPTHLIKTRGQQVTLRCSSQSGHNTVSWYQQALGQGPQFIFQYYREEENGRGNFPPRFSGLQFPNYSSELNVNALELDDSALYLCASSLKGAGRPNTGELFFGEGSRLTVL.

The V and J genes are TRBV27 and TRBJ2-1; the match to TRBD2 covers 7 bases. V dropped 5 bases and J dropped 8; count of bases not matched to a gene: 15. This CDR3 has 16 residues. In germline, CDR1 is MNHEY, CDR2 SMNVEV (reference sequence). DNA for the CDR3: TGTGCCAGCAGTCTTTTACGCGGGAGAGGTAGGGATGAGCAGTTCTTC. This encodes CASSLLRGRGRDEQFF.

The chain employs TRBV10-3 and TRBJ2-1; D perhaps matches TRBD2 (6 bases). This CDR3 contains 16 residues. CDR1 is ENHRY and CDR2 is SYGVKD in the germline V gene. Trimming took off 4 bases at V and 1 base at J, with 14 bases between the two ends. Written as DNA, the CDR3 is TGTGCCATCAGTGGGGCAGCGGGTTCATCCTACAATGAGCAGTTCTTC. It is translated as CAISGAAGSSYNEQFF.

The chain couples TRBV6-2 or TRBV6-3 to TRBJ2-1; 8 nucleotides agree with TRBD1. V trimming: 0 bases; J trimming: 8 bases; junction bases outside the gene matches: 12. Germline assignment: CDR1 MNHEY and CDR2 SVGEGT. The CDR3 runs to 17 residues. CDR3 amino acids: CASSYSFEDRDRHEQFF. CDR3 nucleotide sequence: TGTGCCAGCAGTTACTCGTTTGAGGACAGGGATCGTCATGAGCAGTTCTTC.

V and J are TRBV30 and TRBJ2-7, with no clear D. V lost 1 base and J 4 bases, leaving 20 bases between the germline ends. Germline V gene data show CDR1 as GTSNPN and CDR2 as SVGIG (reference sequence). This CDR3 comprises 16 residues. CDR3 amino acids: CAWSEQGKPKAYEQYF. The CDR3 nucleotides read TGTGCCTGGAGTGAGCAAGGGAAACCCAAGGCATACGAGCAGTACTTC.

The chain carries TRBV30 and TRBJ2-3; the match to TRBD1 covers 7 bases. Germline CDR1 and CDR2: GTSNPN and SVGIG (reference sequence). V lost 7 bases to trimming and J lost 2 bases; unmatched junction nucleotides: 9. This CDR3 is 14 amino acids long. CDR3 in amino acids: CASYRQGSTDTQYF. The CDR3 DNA reads as TGTGCCTCATATAGACAGGGCTCCACAGATACGCAGTATTTT.

The chain links TRBV29-1 to TRBJ1-1, with 7 bases identical to TRBD1. CDR1 is SQVTM, CDR2 ANQGSEA, per germline. This CDR3 comprises 10 residues. The CDR3 protein is CSSGGTEAFF. CDR3 nucleotide sequence: TGCAGTTCAGGGGGCACTGAAGCTTTCTTT.

V and J are TRBV19 and TRBJ1-2; D remains unclear. Germline V lookup: CDR1 LNHDA, CDR2 SQIVND (reference sequence). Trimming cost V 4 bases and J 8 bases, with 11 bases left between them. This CDR3 spans 12 amino acids. The CDR3 region is CASSTVARGYTF. The CDR3 DNA sequence: TGTGCCAGTAGTACCGTAGCGCGAGGCTACACCTTC.